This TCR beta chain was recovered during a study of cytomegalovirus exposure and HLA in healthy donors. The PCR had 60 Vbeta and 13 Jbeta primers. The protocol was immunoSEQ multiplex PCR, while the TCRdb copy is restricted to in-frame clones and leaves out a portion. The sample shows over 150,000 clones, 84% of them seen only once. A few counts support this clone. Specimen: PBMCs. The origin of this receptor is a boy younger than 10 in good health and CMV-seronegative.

The CDR3 bases are TGTGCCAGTAGTAGACTACTAGCGGGAGGCACAGATACGCAGTATTTT. Translation gives CASSRLLAGGTDTQYF. The rearrangement uses TRBV19 and TRBJ2-3; 11 bases agree with TRBD2. The ends lost 4 bases at V and 1 base at J; junction bases unmatched: 4. The CDR3 has 16 amino acids. Germline values: CDR1 LNHDA, CDR2 SQIVND (reference sequence).